This entry is about one T cell receptor (beta chain). Germline loops: CDR1 SGHVS, CDR2 FQNEAQ. The V and J ends lost 5 bases and 3 bases, in that order; junction bases with no gene match: 17. The CDR3 consists of 18 residues. The repertoire was sequenced with immunoSEQ multiplex PCR; TCRdb's copy has only in-frame clones and lacks some. The sample contains 12,000 or so clones, around 79% of which appear only once. This sample was included in a study of blood T cell repertoires in COVID-19. For the study at large: The study drew acute and convalescent COVID-19 samples from the United States, Italy and Spain. The cDNA or gDNA used as material had been derived from T cells, B-cell-depleted T cells, or PBMCs.

This receptor was obtained from a man older than 75 with acute or convalescent COVID-19. The sample was peripheral blood. V and J are TRBV7-8 and TRBJ2-5; TRBD2 aligns across 8 bases. The CDR3 loop is CASSRRRGSGEEKETQYF. The CDR3 coding sequence is TGTGCCAGCAGCCGGAGGAGGGGTAGCGGGGAAGAAAAAGAGACCCAGTACTTC. Together with reference TRBV7-8 and TRBJ2-5, the CDR3 gives the full variable domain: GAGVSQSPRYKVAKRGQDVALRCDPISGHVSLFWYQQALGQGPEFLTYFQNEAQLDKSGLPSDRFFAERPEGSVSTLKIQRTQQEDSAVYLCASSRRRGSGEEKETQYFGPGTRLLVL.